The rows below give T cell receptor beta chains drawn from one sample of a study of shared T cell receptors in the human thymus. Measured with immunoSEQ multiplex PCR; TCRdb has only the in-frame clones, and not every one. The data show 600,000 or so clones, approximately 87% seen once. The sample was also reused in another study, on human thymus T cells.

The sample consisted of thymocytes. These TCRs come from a boy under two years old with a congenital heart defect. Each CDR3 is given with its conserved first and last residue. The order of the fields is D gene, J gene, V gene, clone size, CDR3 protein, CDR3 DNA. D genes are given only for firm matches. Not every row has a clone size; where given, it reads once, few, many or a size class.

d_gene: .; j_gene: TRBJ2-7; v_gene: TRBV18; abundance: few; CDR3aa: CASSPRSSYEQYF; CDR3nt: TGTGCCAGCTCACCACGGAGCTCCTACGAGCAGTACTTC
d_gene: .; j_gene: TRBJ2-3; v_gene: TRBV6-5; abundance: .; CDR3aa: CASSLGLSDTQYF; CDR3nt: TGTGCCAGCAGTCTCGGACTTAGCGATACGCAGTATTTT
d_gene: TRBD1; j_gene: TRBJ2-5; v_gene: TRBV2; abundance: .; CDR3aa: CASSIDRDQKLETQYF; CDR3nt: TGTGCCAGCAGCATCGACAGGGATCAGAAATTGGAGACCCAGTACTTC
d_gene: TRBD2; j_gene: TRBJ2-3; v_gene: TRBV6-1; abundance: .; CDR3aa: CASSETSGPTDTQYF; CDR3nt: TGTGCCAGCAGTGAAACTAGCGGTCCAACAGATACGCAGTATTTT
d_gene: TRBD1; j_gene: TRBJ2-7; v_gene: TRBV4-3; abundance: few; CDR3aa: CARRVRRRTRGRFLAPHF; CDR3nt: TGCGCCAGAAGGGTTAGGCGACGAACTAGGGGGCGCTTCCTCGCTCCCCACTTC
d_gene: TRBD2; j_gene: TRBJ2-5; v_gene: TRBV2; abundance: .; CDR3aa: CASSEAASGVQETQYF; CDR3nt: TGTGCCAGCAGTGAAGCGGCTAGCGGGGTCCAAGAGACCCAGTACTTC
d_gene: .; j_gene: TRBJ1-1; v_gene: TRBV29-1; abundance: .; CDR3aa: CSAREGAGPNTEAFF; CDR3nt: TGCAGCGCTAGGGAAGGGGCAGGACCGAACACTGAAGCTTTCTTT
d_gene: TRBD1; j_gene: TRBJ1-2; v_gene: TRBV12-5; abundance: .; CDR3aa: CASGIYLQGARYGYTF; CDR3nt: TGTGCTAGTGGTATCTACCTACAGGGGGCTCGGTATGGCTACACCTTC
d_gene: TRBD2; j_gene: TRBJ2-7; v_gene: TRBV11-2; abundance: .; CDR3aa: CASRGLAGVTYEQYF; CDR3nt: TGTGCCAGCAGAGGACTAGCGGGAGTCACCTACGAGCAGTACTTC
d_gene: .; j_gene: TRBJ2-7; v_gene: TRBV27; abundance: .; CDR3aa: CASSLSIRSTYEQYF; CDR3nt: TGTGCCAGCAGTTTATCGATCCGGAGCACCTACGAGCAGTACTTC
d_gene: TRBD2; j_gene: TRBJ2-7; v_gene: TRBV29-1; abundance: .; CDR3aa: CSAISGTNYEQYF; CDR3nt: TGCAGCGCCATTAGCGGGACAAACTACGAGCAGTACTTC
d_gene: .; j_gene: TRBJ2-7; v_gene: TRBV27; abundance: once; CDR3aa: CASRMSGTRYYEQYF; CDR3nt: TGTGCCAGCAGGATGTCAGGGACAAGATACTACGAGCAGTACTTC
d_gene: TRBD2; j_gene: TRBJ2-2; v_gene: TRBV27; abundance: .; CDR3aa: CASGGGRMSTGELFF; CDR3nt: TGTGCCAGCGGCGGGGGGAGAATGAGCACCGGGGAGCTGTTTTTT
d_gene: .; j_gene: TRBJ1-4; v_gene: TRBV21-1; abundance: .; CDR3aa: CASSRFQSEWFNEKLFF; CDR3nt: TGTGCCAGCAGCCGCTTCCAAAGTGAGTGGTTTAATGAAAAACTGTTTTTT
d_gene: TRBD2; j_gene: TRBJ2-7; v_gene: TRBV15; abundance: few; CDR3aa: CATSRSPSGRVTYEQYF; CDR3nt: TGTGCCACCAGCAGATCTCCTAGCGGGAGGGTTACCTACGAGCAGTACTTC
d_gene: .; j_gene: TRBJ1-1; v_gene: TRBV7-2; abundance: .; CDR3aa: CASSAPRAILNTEAFF; CDR3nt: TGTGCCAGCAGCGCACCCAGGGCCATCTTGAACACTGAAGCTTTCTTT
d_gene: .; j_gene: TRBJ1-2; v_gene: TRBV6-1; abundance: .; CDR3aa: CASSESGRYGYTF; CDR3nt: TGTGCCAGCAGTGAGTCAGGGCGGTATGGCTACACCTTC